This T cell receptor (beta chain) was recovered during a study of blood T cell repertoires in COVID-19. The CDR3 is 14 amino acids. V was trimmed by 7 bases and J by 7 bases, leaving 17 bases between them. Germline CDR1 reads MDHEN; CDR2 reads SYDVKM. Data came from immunoSEQ multiplex PCR; TCRdb stores just in-frame clones and leaves some out. The data hold more than 350,000 clones, with roughly 90% observed a single time. Material for sequencing was peripheral blood. This chain connects TRBV28 to TRBJ1-5; maybe TRBD1 (6 bases). The origin of this receptor is a woman aged 25-40 years with COVID-19, enrolled during active disease. CDR3 bases: TGTGCCAGCATCCCTGGGGGCCCCGGGCAGCCCCAGCATTTT. This encodes CASIPGGPGQPQHF. The complete variable domain, with remaining parts taken from reference TRBV28 and TRBJ1-5, reads DVKVTQSSRYLVKRTGEKVFLECVQDMDHENMFWYRQDPGLGLRLIYFSYDVKMKEKGDIPEGYSVSREKKERFSLILESASTNQTSMYLCASIPGGPGQPQHFGDGTRLSIL.